Reported below is one TCR beta chain. The antigen is undetermined. The data were produced by immunoSEQ multiplex PCR, yet TCRdb's version contains in-frame clones alone and is incomplete. The sample shows tens of thousands of clones, about 80% of them seen only once. The CDR3 length is 16 residues. Germline lookup yields CDR1 SGHRS and CDR2 YFSETQ. V was shortened by 2 bases and J by 0 bases, with 14 bases between the two germline ends. The data were taken from a study of a mutant IDH1 vaccine in newly diagnosed glioma. For the study at large: Before enrollment, the patients had been treated with radiotherapy alone, temozolomide alone, or both together. Most of them had received both.

This sample's time point: week 11, during vaccination. A 20-mer mutant IDH1 peptide at 300 ug was injected subcutaneously with topical imiquimod. Sequences were derived from PBMCs, sampled from a glioma patient whose treatment included an IDH1 peptide vaccine. The genes are TRBV5-1 and TRBJ1-1; D gene uncertain. The clonotype comes from a man aged 30 to 39 with glioma. CDR3 residues: CASSFLGPGLNTEAFF. The CDR3 DNA sequence: TGCGCCAGCAGCTTCCTTGGGCCAGGCTTGAACACTGAAGCTTTCTTT. The full variable domain, completed using reference TRBV5-1 and TRBJ1-1, is KAGVTQTPRYLIKTRGQQVTLSCSPISGHRSVSWYQQTPGQGLQFLFEYFSETQRNKGNFPGRFSGRQFSNSRSEMNVSTLELGDSALYLCASSFLGPGLNTEAFFGQGTRLTVV.